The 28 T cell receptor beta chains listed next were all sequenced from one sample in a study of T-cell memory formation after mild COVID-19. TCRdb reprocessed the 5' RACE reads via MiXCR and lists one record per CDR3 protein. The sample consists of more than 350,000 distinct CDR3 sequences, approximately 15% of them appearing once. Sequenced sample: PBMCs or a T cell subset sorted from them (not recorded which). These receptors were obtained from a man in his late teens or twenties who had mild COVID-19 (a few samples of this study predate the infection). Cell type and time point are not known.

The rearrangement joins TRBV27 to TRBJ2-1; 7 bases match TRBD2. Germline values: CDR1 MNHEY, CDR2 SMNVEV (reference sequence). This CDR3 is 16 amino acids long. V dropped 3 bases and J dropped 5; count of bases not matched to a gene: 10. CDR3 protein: CASSFVGGGKNNEQFF. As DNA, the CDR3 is TGTGCCAGCAGTTTCGTTGGGGGGGGAAAGAACAATGAGCAGTTCTTC.

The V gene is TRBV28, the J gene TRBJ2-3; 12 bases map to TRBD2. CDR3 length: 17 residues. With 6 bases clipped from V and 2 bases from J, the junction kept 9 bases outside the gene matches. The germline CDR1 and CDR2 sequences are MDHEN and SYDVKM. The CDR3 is CASSPGTSGLATDTQYF. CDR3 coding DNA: TGTGCCAGCAGCCCCGGGACTAGCGGGTTAGCCACAGATACGCAGTATTTT.

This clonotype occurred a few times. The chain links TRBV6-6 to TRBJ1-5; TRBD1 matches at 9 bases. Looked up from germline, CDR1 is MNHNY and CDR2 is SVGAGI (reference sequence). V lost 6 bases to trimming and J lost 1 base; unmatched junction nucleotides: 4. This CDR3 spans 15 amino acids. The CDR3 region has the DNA TGTGCCAGCAGATTACAGGGGGCAAGCAATCAGCCCCAGCATTTT. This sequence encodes CASRLQGASNQPQHF.

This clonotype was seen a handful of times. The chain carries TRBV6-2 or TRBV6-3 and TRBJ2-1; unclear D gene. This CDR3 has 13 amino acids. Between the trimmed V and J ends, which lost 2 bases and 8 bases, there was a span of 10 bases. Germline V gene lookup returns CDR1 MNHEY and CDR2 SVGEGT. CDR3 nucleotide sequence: TGTGCCAGCAGTTACCAGATTAGAGATGAGCAGTTCTTC. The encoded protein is CASSYQIRDEQFF.

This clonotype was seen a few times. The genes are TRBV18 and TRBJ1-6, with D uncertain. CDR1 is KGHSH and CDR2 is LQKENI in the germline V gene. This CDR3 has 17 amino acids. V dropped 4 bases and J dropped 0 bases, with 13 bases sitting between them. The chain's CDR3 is CASSRADRSSYNSPLHF. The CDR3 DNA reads TGTGCCAGCTCACGGGCAGACCGAAGCTCCTATAATTCACCCCTCCACTTT. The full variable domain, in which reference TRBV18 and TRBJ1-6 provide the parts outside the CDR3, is NAGVMQNPRHLVRRRGQEARLRCSPMKGHSHVYWYRQLPEEGLKFMVYLQKENIIDESGMPKERFSAEFPKEGPSILRIQQVVRGDSAAYFCASSRADRSSYNSPLHFGNGTRLTVT.

The DNA of the CDR3 is TGCAGCGCCGAGGCAGCCAGCTCCTACGAGCAGTACTTC. It is translated as CSAEAASSYEQYF. V and J are TRBV29-1 and TRBJ2-7; no reliable D call. V shed 7 bases and J shed 0 bases, with 13 bases lying between them. The CDR3 has 13 residues. Looked up from germline, CDR1 is SQVTM and CDR2 is ANQGSEA.

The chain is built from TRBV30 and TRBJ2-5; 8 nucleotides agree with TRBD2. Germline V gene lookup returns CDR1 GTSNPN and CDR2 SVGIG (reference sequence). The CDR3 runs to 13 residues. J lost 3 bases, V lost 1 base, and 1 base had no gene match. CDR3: CAWSGGLEETQYF. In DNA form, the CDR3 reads TGTGCCTGGAGTGGGGGACTAGAAGAGACCCAGTACTTC.

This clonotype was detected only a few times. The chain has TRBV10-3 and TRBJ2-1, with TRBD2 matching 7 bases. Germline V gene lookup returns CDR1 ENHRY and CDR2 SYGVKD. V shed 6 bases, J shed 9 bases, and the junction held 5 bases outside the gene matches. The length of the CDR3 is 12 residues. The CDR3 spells CAISLERGEQFF. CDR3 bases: TGTGCCATCAGCCTCGAGCGGGGTGAGCAGTTCTTC.

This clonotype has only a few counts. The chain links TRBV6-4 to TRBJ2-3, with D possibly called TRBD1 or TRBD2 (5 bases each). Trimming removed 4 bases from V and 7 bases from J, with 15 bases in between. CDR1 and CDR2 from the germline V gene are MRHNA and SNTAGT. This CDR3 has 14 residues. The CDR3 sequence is CASSAGAGQNTQYF. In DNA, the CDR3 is TGTGCCAGCAGTGCCGGGGCGGGTCAGAATACGCAGTATTTT.

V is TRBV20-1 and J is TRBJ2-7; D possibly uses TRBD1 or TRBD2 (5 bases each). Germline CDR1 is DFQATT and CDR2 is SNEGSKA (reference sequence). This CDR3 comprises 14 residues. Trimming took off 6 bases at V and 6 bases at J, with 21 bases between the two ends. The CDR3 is CSARTGDGGSEQYF. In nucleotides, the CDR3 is TGCAGTGCCAGGACTGGTGATGGGGGATCCGAGCAGTACTTC.

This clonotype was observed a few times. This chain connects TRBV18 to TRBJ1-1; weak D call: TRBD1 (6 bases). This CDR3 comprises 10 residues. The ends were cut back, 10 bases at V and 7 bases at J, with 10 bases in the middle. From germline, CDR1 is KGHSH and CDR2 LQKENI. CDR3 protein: CATRDNEAFF. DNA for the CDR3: TGTGCCACCCGGGACAATGAAGCTTTCTTT.

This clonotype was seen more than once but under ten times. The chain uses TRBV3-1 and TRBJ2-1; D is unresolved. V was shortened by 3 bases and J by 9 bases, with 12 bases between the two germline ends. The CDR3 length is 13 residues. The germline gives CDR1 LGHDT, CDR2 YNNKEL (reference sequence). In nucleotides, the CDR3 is TGTGCCAGCAGCCAGCTCGGGCAAGGTGAGCAGTTCTTC. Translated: CASSQLGQGEQFF.

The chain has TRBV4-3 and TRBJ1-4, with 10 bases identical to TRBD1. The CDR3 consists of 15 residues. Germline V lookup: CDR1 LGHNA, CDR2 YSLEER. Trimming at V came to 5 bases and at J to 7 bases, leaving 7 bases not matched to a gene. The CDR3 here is CASSDRTGGGEKLFF. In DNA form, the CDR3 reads TGCGCCAGCAGCGATCGGACAGGGGGGGGTGAAAAACTGTTTTTT.

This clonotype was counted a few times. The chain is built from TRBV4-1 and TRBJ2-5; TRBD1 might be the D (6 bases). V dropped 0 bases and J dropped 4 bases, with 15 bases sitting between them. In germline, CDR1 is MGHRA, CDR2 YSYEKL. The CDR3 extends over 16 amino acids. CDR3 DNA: TGCGCCAGCAGCCAAGATGTCTCTGTAGGGGGAGAGACCCAGTACTTC. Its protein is CASSQDVSVGGETQYF.

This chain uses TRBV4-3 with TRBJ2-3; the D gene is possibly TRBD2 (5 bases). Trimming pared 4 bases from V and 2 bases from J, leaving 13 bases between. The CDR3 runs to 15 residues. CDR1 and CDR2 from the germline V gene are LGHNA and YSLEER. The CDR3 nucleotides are TGCGCCAGCAGCCGGTTGGGAGATCCCACAGATACGCAGTATTTT. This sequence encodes CASSRLGDPTDTQYF.

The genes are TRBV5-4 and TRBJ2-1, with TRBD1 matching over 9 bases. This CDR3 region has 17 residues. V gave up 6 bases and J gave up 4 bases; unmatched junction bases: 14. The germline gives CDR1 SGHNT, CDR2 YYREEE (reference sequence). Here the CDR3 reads CASTFQPGQGPYNEQFF. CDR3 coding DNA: TGTGCCAGCACCTTCCAACCGGGACAGGGTCCTTACAATGAGCAGTTCTTC.

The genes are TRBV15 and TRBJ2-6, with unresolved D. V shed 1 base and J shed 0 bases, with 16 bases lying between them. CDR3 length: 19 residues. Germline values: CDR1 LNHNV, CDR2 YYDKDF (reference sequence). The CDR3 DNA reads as TGTGCCACCAGCAGAGCCGTTTTGGCGAGATTCTCTGGGGCCAACGTCCTGACTTTC. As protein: CATSRAVLARFSGANVLTF.

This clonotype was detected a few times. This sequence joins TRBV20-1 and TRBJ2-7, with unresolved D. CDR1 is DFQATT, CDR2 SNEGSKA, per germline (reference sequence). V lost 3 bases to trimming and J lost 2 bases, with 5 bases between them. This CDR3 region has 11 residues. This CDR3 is CSASNAYEQYV. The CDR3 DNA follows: TGCAGTGCTAGTAATGCCTACGAGCAGTACGTC.

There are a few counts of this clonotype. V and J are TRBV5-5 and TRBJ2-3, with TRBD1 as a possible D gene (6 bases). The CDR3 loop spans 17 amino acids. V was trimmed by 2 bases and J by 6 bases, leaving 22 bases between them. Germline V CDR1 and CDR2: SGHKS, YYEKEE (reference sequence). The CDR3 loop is CASSFPPRPHTGDTQYF. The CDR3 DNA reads TGTGCCAGCAGCTTCCCCCCCCGACCCCACACAGGGGATACGCAGTATTTT.

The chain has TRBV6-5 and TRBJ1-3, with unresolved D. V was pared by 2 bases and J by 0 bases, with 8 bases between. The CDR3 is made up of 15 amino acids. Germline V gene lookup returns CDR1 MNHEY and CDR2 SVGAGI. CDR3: CASSYRASSGNTIYF. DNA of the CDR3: TGTGCCAGCAGTTACAGGGCCAGCTCTGGAAACACCATATATTTT.

CDR3 coding DNA: TGTGCCAGCAGCTTTCGAACAGAGCTTAACACTGAAGCTTTCTTT. This codes for CASSFRTELNTEAFF. The chain has TRBV3-1 and TRBJ1-1, with unresolved D. CDR1 is LGHDT, CDR2 YNNKEL, per germline (reference sequence). V was trimmed by 5 bases and J by 2 bases, leaving 15 bases between them. The CDR3 sequence is 15 residues long.

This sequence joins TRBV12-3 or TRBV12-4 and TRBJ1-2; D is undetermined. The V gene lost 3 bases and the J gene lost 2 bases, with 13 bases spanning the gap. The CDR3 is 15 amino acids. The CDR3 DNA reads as TGTGCCAGCAGTTTTTCCGGCAGACCGAACTATGGCTACACCTTC. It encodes CASSFSGRPNYGYTF.

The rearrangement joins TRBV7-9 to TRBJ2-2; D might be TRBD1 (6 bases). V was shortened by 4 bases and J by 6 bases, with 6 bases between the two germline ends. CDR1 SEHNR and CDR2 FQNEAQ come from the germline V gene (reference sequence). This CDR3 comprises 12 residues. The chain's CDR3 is CASSWTAGELFF. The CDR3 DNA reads TGTGCCAGCAGCTGGACAGCCGGGGAGCTGTTTTTT.

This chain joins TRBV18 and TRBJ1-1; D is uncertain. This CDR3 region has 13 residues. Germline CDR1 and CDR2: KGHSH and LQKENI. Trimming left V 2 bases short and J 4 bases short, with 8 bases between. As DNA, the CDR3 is TGTGCCAGCTCACCAGTGATCTCCACTGAAGCTTTCTTT. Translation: CASSPVISTEAFF.

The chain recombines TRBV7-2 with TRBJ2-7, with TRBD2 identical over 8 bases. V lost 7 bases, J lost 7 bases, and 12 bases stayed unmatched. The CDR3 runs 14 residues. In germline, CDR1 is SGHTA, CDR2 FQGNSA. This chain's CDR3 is CASTGGTSGREQYF. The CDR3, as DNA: TGTGCCAGCACGGGGGGGACCTCAGGGAGGGAGCAGTACTTC.

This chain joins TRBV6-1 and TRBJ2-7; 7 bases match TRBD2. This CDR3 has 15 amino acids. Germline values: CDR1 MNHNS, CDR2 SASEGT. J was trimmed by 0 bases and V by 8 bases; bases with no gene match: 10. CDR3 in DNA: TGTGCCAGCTCCGAAGGGAGGGCAGCCTCCTACGAGCAGTACGTC. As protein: CASSEGRAASYEQYV.

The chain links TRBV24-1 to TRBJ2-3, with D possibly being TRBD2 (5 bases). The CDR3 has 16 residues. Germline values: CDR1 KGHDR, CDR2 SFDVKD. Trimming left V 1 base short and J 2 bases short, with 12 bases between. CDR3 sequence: CATSDFGSDFTDTQYF. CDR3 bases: TGTGCCACCAGTGATTTTGGTAGCGATTTCACAGATACGCAGTATTTT.

CDR3: CASSSIPGQGSSVALEKLFF. DNA for the CDR3: TGTGCCAGCAGTAGTATACCGGGACAGGGGAGTTCCGTGGCGCTTGAAAAACTGTTTTTT. J is TRBJ1-4 and V is TRBV7-2; TRBD1 aligns across 10 bases. The CDR3 loop spans 20 amino acids. Trimming took 6 bases from V and 7 from J; bases not matched to a gene: 23. Germline V gene sequence: CDR1 SGHTA, CDR2 FQGNSA.